The clone carrying this T cell receptor beta chain was observed once. Its target is not known. The data were taken from a study of cytomegalovirus exposure and HLA in healthy donors. Broader study findings: As immune exposure information, only CMV serostatus was available. Whilst most TCR sequences proved rare, a subset of public TCRs occurred across many donors. It was reportedly the case that the classifier diagnosed cytomegalovirus status with high specificity and sensitivity.

A multiplex PCR was run with 60 Vbeta primers and 13 Jbeta primers. Authors' analysis steps: Unique TCR beta chains numbered approximately 76 million in a later analysis, with around 10 million shared. Sequencing used immunoSEQ multiplex PCR; TCRdb keeps in-frame clones, though not all of them. That table is the source of V, J and clone size, and D and trimming were worked out from the DNA. The table records 200,000 to 250,000 clones, about 80% of them present only once. This CDR3 contains 15 residues. Germline V gives CDR1 MNHEY, CDR2 SVGAGI. V trimming: 0 bases; J trimming: 3 bases; junction bases outside the gene matches: 4.

Sequenced material: PBMCs. The rearrangement links TRBV6-5 to TRBJ2-7, with 8 positions matching TRBD1. The sequence came from a woman aged 40 to 55 in good health and CMV-seronegative. The CDR3 region is CASSYSTGTGYEQYF. Written as DNA, the CDR3 is TGTGCCAGCAGTTACTCGACCGGGACAGGCTACGAGCAGTACTTC.